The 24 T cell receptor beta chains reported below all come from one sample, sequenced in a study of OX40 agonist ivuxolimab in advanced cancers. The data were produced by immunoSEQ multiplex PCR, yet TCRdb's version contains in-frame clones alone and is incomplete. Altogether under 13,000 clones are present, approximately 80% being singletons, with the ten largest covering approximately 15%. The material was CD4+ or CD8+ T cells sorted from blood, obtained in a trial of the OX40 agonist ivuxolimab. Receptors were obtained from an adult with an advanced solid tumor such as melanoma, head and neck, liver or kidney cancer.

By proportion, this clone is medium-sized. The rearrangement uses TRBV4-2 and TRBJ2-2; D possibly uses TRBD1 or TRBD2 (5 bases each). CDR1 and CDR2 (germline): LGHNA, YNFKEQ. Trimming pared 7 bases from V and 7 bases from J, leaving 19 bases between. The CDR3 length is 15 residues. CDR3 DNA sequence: TGTGCCAGCAAGCAACGGCTTGGGGGTTTCGGGGAGCTGTTTTTT. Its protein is CASKQRLGGFGELFF.

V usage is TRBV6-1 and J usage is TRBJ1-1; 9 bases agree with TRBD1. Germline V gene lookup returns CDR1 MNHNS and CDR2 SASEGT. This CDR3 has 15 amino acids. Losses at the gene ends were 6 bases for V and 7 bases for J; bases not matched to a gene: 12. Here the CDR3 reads CASSDWGQGFSEAFF. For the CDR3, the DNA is TGTGCCAGCAGCGACTGGGGACAGGGATTTAGTGAAGCTTTCTTT.

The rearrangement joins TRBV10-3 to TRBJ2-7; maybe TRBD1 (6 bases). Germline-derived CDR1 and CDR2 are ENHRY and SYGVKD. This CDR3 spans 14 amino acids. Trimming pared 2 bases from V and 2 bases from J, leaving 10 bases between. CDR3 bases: TGTGCCATCAGTGAGGTAGGGGGAGCCTACGAGCAGTACTTC. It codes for CAISEVGGAYEQYF.

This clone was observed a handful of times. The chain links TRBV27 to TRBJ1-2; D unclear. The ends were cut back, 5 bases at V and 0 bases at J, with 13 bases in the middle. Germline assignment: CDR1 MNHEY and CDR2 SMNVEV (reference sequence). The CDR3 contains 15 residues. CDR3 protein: CASSRDPLANYGYTF. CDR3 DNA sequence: TGTGCCAGCAGTCGGGATCCTCTAGCTAACTATGGCTACACCTTC.

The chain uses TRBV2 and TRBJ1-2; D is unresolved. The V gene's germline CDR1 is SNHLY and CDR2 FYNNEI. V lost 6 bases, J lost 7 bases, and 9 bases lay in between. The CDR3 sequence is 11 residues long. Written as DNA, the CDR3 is TGTGCCAGCAGGGGGAGTCGTGGCTACACCTTC. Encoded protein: CASRGSRGYTF.

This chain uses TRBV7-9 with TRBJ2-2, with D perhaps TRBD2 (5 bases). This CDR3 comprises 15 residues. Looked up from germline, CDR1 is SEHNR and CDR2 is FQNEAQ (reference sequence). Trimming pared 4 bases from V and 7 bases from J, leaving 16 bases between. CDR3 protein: CASSSPREAGGELFF. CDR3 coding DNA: TGTGCCAGCAGCTCGCCTCGGGAAGCCGGCGGGGAGCTGTTTTTT.

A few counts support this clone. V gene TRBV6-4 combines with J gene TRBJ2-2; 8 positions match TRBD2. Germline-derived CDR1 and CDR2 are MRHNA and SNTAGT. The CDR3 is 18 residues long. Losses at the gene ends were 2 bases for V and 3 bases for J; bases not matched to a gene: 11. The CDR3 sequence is CASSDREDSGEHTGELFF. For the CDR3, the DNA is TGTGCCAGCAGTGACAGGGAGGATAGCGGGGAGCACACCGGGGAGCTGTTTTTT.

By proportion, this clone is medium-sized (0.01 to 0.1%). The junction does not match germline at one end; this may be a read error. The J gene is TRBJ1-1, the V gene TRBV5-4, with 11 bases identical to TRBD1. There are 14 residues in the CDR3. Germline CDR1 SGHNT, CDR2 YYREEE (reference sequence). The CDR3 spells CASSLDRGHAEAFF. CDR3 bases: TGTGCCAGCAGTTTGGACAGGGGGCACGCTGAAGCTTTCTTT.

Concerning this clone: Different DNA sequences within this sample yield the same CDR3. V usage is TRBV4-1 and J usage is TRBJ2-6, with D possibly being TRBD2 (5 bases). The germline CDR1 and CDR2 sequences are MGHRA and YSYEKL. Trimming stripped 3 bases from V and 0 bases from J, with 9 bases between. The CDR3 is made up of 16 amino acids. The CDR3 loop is CASSQDRGSGANVLTF. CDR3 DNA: TGCGCCAGCAGCCAGGACCGGGGCTCTGGGGCCAACGTCCTGACTTTC.

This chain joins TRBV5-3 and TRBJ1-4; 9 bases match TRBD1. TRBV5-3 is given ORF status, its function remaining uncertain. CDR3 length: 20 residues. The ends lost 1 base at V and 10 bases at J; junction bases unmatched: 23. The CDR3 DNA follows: TGTGCCAGAAGCTTGTCTTATTTCGGACAGGGGTTAGACGGAACTGGAAAACTGTTTTTT. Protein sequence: CARSLSYFGQGLDGTGKLFF.

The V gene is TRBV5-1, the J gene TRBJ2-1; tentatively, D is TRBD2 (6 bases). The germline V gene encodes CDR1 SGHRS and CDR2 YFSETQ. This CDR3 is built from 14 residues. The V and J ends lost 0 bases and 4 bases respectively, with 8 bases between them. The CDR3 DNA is TGCGCCAGCAGCTTGGAGGAGGGTTACAATGAGCAGTTCTTC. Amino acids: CASSLEEGYNEQFF.

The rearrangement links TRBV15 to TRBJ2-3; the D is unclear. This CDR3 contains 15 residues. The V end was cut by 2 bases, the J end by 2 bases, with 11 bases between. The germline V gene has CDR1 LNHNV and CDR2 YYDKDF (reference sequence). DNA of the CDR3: TGTGCCACCAGCAGATGGGTCGAGGCCACAGATACGCAGTATTTT. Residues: CATSRWVEATDTQYF.

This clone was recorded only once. CDR3 loop: CASSPPPRGYNEQFF. DNA for the CDR3: TGTGCCAGCAGCCCTCCCCCTAGGGGATACAATGAGCAGTTCTTC. The genes are TRBV5-4 and TRBJ2-1; a possible D gene is TRBD1 (5 bases). Trimming pared 4 bases from V and 4 bases from J, leaving 15 bases between. The CDR3 sequence is 15 residues long. The germline V gene encodes CDR1 SGHNT and CDR2 YYREEE (reference sequence).

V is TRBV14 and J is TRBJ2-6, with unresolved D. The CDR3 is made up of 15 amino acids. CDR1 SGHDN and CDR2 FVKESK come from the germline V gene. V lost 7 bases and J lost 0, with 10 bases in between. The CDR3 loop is CASINIHSGANVLTF. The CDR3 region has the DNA TGTGCCAGCATCAACATCCACTCTGGGGCCAACGTCCTGACTTTC.

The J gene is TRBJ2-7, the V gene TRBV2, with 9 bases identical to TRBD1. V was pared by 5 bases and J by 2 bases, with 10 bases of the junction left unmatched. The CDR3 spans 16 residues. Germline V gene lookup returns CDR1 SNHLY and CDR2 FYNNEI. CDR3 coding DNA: TGTGCCAGCAGTATGAAACAGGGGGCAGTCACCTACGAGCAGTACTTC. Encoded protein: CASSMKQGAVTYEQYF.

The CDR3 protein is CASSTFDRGRSYEQYF. The CDR3 DNA is TGTGCCAGCAGTACCTTCGACAGGGGGCGAAGCTACGAGCAGTACTTC. The gene calls are TRBV27 and TRBJ2-7; TRBD1 matches 10 bases. After removal of 5 bases from V and 3 bases from J, the junction contained 10 bases not matched to a gene. Germline CDR1 is MNHEY and CDR2 is SMNVEV (reference sequence). The length of the CDR3 is 16 residues.

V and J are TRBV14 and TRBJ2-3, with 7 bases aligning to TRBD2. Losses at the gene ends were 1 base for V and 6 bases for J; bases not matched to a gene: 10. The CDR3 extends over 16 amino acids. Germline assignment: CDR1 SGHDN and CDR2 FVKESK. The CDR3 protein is CASSQGTRGHTDTQYF. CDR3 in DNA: TGTGCCAGCAGCCAAGGGACTAGAGGTCACACGGATACGCAGTATTTT.

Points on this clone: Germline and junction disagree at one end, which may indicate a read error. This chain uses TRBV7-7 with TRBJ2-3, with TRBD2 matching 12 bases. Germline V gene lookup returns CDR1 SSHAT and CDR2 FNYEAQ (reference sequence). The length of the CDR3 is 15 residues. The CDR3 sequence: CASSPSGGAADPQYF. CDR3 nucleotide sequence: TGTGCTAGCAGCCCTAGCGGGGGGGCAGCAGATCCGCAGTATTTT.

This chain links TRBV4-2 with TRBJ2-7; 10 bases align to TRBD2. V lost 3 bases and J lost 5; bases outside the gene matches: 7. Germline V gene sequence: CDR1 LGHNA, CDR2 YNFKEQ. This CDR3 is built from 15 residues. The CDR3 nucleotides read TGTGCCAGCAGCCACGAGAGCGGGGGGGCAAACGAGCAGTACTTC. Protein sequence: CASSHESGGANEQYF.

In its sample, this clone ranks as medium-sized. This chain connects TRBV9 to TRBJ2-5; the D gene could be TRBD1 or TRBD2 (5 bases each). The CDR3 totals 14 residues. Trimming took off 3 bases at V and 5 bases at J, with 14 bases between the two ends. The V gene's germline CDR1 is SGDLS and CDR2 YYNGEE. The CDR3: CASSAEGSWETQYF. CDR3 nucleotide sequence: TGTGCCAGCAGCGCCGAGGGGAGCTGGGAGACCCAGTACTTC.

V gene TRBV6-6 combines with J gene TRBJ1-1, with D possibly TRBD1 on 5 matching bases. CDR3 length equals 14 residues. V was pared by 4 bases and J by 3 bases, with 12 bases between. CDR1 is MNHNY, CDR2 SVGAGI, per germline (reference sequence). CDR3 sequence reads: CASSSGKADTEAFF. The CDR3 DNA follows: TGTGCCAGCAGTTCAGGGAAAGCGGACACTGAAGCTTTCTTT.

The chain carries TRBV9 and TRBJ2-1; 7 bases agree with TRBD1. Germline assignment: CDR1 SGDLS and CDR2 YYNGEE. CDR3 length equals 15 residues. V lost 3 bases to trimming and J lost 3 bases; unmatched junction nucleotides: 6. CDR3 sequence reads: CASSGTGEVYNEQFF. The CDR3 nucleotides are TGTGCCAGCAGCGGAACAGGGGAAGTCTACAATGAGCAGTTCTTC.

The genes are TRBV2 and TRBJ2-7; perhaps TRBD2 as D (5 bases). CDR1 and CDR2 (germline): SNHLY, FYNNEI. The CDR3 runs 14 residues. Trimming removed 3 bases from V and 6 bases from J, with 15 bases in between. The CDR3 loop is CASSDFLVDFEQYF. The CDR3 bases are TGTGCCAGCAGTGACTTTTTGGTGGACTTCGAGCAGTACTTC.

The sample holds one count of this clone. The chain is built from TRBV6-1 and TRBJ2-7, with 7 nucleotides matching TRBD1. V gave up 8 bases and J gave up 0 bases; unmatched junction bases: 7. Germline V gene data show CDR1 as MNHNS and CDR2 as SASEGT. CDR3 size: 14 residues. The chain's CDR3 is CASPRGQDSYEQYF. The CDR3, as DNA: TGTGCCAGCCCCCGCGGACAGGACTCCTACGAGCAGTACTTC.